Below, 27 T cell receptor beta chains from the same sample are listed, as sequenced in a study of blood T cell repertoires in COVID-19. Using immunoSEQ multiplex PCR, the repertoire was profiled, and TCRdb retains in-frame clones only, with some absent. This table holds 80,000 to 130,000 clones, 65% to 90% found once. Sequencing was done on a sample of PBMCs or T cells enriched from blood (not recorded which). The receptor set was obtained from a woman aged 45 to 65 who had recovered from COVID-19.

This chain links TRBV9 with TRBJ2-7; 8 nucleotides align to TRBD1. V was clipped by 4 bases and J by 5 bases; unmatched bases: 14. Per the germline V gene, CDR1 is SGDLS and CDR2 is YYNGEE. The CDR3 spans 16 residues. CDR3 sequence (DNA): TGTGCCAGCAGCCCCCTCGCCTGGACAGGGTCCCACGAGCAGTACTTC. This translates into CASSPLAWTGSHEQYF. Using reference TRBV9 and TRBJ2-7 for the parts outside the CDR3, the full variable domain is DSGVTQTPKHLITATGQRVTLRCSPRSGDLSVYWYQQSLDQGLQFLIQYYNGEERAKGNILERFSAQQFPDLHSELNLSSLELGDSALYFCASSPLAWTGSHEQYFGPGTRLTVT.

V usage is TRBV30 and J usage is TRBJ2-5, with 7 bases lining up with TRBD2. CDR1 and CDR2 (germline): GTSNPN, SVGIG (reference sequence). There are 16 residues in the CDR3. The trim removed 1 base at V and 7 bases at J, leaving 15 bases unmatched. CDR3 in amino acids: CAWSGSGTTLGATQYF. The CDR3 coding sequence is TGTGCCTGGAGTGGATCGGGGACTACGCTAGGGGCGACCCAGTACTTC.

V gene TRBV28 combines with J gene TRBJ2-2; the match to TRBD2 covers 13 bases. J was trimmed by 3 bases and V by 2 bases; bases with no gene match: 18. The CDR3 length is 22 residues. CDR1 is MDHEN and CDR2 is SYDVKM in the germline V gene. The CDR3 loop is CASSLKYSTVGLAGKYTGELFF. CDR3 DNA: TGTGCCAGCAGTTTAAAGTACTCGACGGTGGGACTAGCGGGAAAGTACACCGGGGAGCTGTTTTTT. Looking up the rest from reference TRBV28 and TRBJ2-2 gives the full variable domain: DVKVTQSSRYLVKRTGEKVFLECVQDMDHENMFWYRQDPGLGLRLIYFSYDVKMKEKGDIPEGYSVSREKKERFSLILESASTNQTSMYLCASSLKYSTVGLAGKYTGELFFGEGSRLTVL.

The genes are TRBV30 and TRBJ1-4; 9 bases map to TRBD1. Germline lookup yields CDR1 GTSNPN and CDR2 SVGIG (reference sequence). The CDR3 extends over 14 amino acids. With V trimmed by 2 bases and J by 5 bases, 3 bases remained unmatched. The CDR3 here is CAWSHRGPNEKLFF. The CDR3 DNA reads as TGTGCCTGGAGTCACAGGGGGCCGAATGAAAAACTGTTTTTT.

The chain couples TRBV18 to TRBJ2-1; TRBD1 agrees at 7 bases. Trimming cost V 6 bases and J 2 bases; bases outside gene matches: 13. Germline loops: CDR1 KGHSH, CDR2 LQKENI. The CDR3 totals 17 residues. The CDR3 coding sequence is TGTGCCAGCTCGTCCTCGAGAGGGACAGAACCCTACAATGAGCAGTTCTTC. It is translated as CASSSSRGTEPYNEQFF.

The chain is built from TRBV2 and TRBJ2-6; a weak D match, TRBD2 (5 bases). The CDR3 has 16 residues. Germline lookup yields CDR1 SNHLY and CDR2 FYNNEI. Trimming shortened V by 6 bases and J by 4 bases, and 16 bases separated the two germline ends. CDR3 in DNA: TGTGCCAGCAGGGACTGGTCTCAGCCGGGGGCCAACGTCCTGACTTTC. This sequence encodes CASRDWSQPGANVLTF.

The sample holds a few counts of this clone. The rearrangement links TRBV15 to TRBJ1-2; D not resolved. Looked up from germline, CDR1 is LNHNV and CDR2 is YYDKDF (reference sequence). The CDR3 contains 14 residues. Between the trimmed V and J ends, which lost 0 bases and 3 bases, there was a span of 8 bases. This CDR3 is CATSRDQQDYGYTF. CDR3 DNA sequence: TGTGCCACCAGCAGAGATCAGCAGGACTATGGCTACACCTTC.

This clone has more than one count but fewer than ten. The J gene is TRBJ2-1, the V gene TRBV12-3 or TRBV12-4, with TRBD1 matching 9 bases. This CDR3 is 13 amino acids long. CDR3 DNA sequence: TGTGCGTGCGGGACAGGGACCTACAATGAGCAGTTCTTC. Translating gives CACGTGTYNEQFF.

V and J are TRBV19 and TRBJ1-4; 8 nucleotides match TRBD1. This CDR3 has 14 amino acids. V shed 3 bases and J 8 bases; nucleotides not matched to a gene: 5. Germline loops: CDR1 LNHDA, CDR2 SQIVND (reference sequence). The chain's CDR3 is CASSITGQVEKLFF. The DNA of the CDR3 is TGTGCCAGTAGTATTACGGGACAGGTGGAAAAACTGTTTTTT.

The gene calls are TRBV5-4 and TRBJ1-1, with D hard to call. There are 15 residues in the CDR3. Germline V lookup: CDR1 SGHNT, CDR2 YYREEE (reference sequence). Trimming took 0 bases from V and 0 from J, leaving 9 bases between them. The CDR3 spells CASSLGQILNTEAFF. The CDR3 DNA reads TGTGCCAGCAGCTTGGGTCAGATATTGAACACTGAAGCTTTCTTT.

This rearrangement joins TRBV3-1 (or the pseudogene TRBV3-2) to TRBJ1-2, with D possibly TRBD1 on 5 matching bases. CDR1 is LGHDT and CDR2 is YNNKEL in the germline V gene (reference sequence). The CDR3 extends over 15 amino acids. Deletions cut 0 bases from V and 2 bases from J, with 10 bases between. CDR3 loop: CASSQDPGVNYGYTF. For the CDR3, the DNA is TGTGCCAGCAGCCAAGATCCGGGGGTCAACTATGGCTACACCTTC.

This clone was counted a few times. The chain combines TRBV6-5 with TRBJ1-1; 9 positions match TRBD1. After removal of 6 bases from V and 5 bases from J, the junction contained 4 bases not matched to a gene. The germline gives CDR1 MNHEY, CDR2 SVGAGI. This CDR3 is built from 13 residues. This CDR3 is CASSWDRDTEAFF. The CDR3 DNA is TGTGCCAGCAGCTGGGACAGGGATACTGAAGCTTTCTTT.

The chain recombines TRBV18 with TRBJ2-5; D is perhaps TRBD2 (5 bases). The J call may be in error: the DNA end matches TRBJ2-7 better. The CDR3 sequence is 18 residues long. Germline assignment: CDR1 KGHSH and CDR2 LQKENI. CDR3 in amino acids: CASSPGLRTLRSSYEQYF. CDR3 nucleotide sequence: TGTGCCAGCTCACCAGGCCTGAGGACTCTCAGGAGCTCCTACGAGCAGTACTTC.

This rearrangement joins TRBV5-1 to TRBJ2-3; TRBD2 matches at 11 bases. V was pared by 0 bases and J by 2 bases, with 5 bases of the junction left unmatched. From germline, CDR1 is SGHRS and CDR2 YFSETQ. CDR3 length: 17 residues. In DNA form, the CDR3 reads TGCGCCAGCAGCTTGGGCTTAGCGGGGGGGAACACAGATACGCAGTATTTT. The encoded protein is CASSLGLAGGNTDTQYF. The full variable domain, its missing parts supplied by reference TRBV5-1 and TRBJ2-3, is KAGVTQTPRYLIKTRGQQVTLSCSPISGHRSVSWYQQTPGQGLQFLFEYFSETQRNKGNFPGRFSGRQFSNSRSEMNVSTLELGDSALYLCASSLGLAGGNTDTQYFGPGTRLTVL.

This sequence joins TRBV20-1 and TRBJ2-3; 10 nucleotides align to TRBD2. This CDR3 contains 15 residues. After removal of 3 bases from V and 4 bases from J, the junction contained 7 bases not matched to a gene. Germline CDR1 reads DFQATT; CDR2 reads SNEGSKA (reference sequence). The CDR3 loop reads CSASRASGSSDTQYF. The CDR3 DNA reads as TGCAGTGCTAGTCGGGCTAGCGGGAGTTCAGATACGCAGTATTTT.

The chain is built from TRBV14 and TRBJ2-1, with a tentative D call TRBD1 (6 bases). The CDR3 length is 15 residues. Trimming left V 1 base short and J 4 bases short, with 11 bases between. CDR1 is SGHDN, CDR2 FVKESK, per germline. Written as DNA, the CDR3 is TGTGCCAGCAGCCAAGCACAGGGCCCATACAATGAGCAGTTCTTC. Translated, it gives CASSQAQGPYNEQFF.

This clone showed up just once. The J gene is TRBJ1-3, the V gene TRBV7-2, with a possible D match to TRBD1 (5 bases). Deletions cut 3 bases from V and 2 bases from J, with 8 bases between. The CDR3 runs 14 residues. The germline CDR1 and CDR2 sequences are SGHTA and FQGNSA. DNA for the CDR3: TGTGCCAGCAGCTTCCAGGGAACTGGAAACACCATATATTTT. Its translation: CASSFQGTGNTIYF.

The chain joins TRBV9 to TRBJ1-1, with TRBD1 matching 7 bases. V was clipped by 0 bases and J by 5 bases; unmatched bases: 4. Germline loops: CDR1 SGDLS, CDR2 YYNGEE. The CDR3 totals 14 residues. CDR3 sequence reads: CASSVEGARTEAFF. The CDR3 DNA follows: TGTGCCAGCAGCGTAGAGGGGGCGAGGACTGAAGCTTTCTTT.

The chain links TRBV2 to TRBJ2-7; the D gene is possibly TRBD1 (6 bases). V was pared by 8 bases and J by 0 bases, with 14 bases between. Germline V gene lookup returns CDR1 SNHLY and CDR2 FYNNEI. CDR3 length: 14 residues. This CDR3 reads CASDGQRGSYEQYF. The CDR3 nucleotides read TGTGCCAGCGACGGACAGCGAGGCTCCTACGAGCAGTACTTC.

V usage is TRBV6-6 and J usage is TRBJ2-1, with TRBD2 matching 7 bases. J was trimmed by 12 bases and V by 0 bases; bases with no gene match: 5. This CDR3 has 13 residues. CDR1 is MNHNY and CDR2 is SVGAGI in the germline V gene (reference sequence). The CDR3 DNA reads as TGTGCCAGCAGTTACTCGAGGACTAGGACGCAGTTCTTC. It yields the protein CASSYSRTRTQFF.

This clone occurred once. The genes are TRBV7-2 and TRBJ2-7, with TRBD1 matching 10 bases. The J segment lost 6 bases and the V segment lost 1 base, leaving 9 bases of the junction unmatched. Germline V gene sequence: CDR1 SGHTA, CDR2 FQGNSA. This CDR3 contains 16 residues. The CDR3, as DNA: TGTGCCAGCAGCTTAGGGACAGGGGGGTTGGGACGCGAGCAGTACTTC. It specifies CASSLGTGGLGREQYF.

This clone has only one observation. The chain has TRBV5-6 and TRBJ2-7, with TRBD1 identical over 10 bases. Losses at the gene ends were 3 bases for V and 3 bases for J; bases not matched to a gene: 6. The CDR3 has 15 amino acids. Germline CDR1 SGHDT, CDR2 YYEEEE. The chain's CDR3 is CASSYGQGGSYEQYF. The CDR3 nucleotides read TGTGCCAGCAGCTACGGACAGGGGGGAAGCTACGAGCAGTACTTC.

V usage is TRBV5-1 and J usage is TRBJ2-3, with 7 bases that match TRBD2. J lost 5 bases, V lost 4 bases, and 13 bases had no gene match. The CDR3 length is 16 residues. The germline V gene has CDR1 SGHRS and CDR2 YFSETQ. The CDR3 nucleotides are TGCGCCAGCAGCCCTTCTAAGGCGGGAGTCTTAGATACGCAGTATTTT. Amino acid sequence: CASSPSKAGVLDTQYF.

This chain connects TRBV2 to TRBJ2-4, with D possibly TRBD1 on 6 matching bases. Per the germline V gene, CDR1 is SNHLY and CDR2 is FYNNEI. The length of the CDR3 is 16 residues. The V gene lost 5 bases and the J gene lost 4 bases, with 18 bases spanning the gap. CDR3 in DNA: TGTGCCAGCAGTCCTTTACAGGGCCTGGAAAAAAACATTCAGTACTTC. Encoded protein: CASSPLQGLEKNIQYF.

DNA of the CDR3: TGTGCCTGGGACCTTAGCGGAGTCACAGATACGCAGTATTTT. It codes for CAWDLSGVTDTQYF. The chain has TRBV30 and TRBJ2-3, with D possibly TRBD2 on 6 matching bases. The length of the CDR3 is 14 residues. Trimming left V 5 bases short and J 2 bases short, with 14 bases between. CDR1 and CDR2 from the germline V gene are GTSNPN and SVGIG (reference sequence).

CDR3 protein: CASARDRDVSNQPQHF. CDR3 DNA: TGTGCCAGTGCCCGGGACAGGGACGTTAGCAATCAGCCCCAGCATTTT. This chain uses TRBV19 with TRBJ1-5; TRBD1 matches at 9 bases. The CDR3 sequence is 16 residues long. The ends lost 8 bases at V and 0 bases at J; junction bases unmatched: 8. CDR1 and CDR2 from the germline V gene are LNHDA and SQIVND (reference sequence).

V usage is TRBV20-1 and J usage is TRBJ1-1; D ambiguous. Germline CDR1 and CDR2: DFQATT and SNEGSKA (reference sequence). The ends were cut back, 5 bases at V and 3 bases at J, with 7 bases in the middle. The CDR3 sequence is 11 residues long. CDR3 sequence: CSAEFYTEAFF. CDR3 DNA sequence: TGCAGTGCTGAGTTTTACACTGAAGCTTTCTTT.